Listed here are 12 T cell receptor beta chains from one sample, sequenced in a study of cytomegalovirus exposure and HLA in healthy donors. Measured with immunoSEQ multiplex PCR; TCRdb has only the in-frame clones, and not every one. Of some 68,000 clones in the sample, approximately 94% were seen once. Sequences were obtained from PBMCs. Receptors originate from a man between 18 and 29 years old in good health and CMV-seropositive.

This rearrangement joins TRBV28 to TRBJ1-3; 10 nucleotides agree with TRBD1. J gave up 6 bases and V 3 bases, and 5 bases lay outside the gene matches. Germline CDR1 MDHEN, CDR2 SYDVKM. The CDR3 contains 15 residues. For the CDR3, the DNA is TGTGCCAGCAGTTTTTGGGGACAGGGGCCAAACACCATATATTTT. This sequence encodes CASSFWGQGPNTIYF. Full variable domain (outside the CDR3, taken from reference TRBV28 and TRBJ1-3): DVKVTQSSRYLVKRTGEKVFLECVQDMDHENMFWYRQDPGLGLRLIYFSYDVKMKEKGDIPEGYSVSREKKERFSLILESASTNQTSMYLCASSFWGQGPNTIYFGEGSWLTVV.

The J gene is TRBJ1-1, the V gene TRBV6-5; D unclear. Looked up from germline, CDR1 is MNHEY and CDR2 is SVGAGI. V was cut by 4 bases and J by 1 base, with 7 bases left in between. The CDR3 is 13 amino acids. CDR3 in amino acids: CASSLQPNTEAFF. CDR3 DNA sequence: TGTGCCAGCAGTTTACAGCCGAACACTGAAGCTTTCTTT.

The V call is TRBV6-5, the J call TRBJ2-3, with 7 bases that match TRBD1. The CDR3 spans 14 residues. CDR1 is MNHEY, CDR2 SVGAGI, per germline. V shed 5 bases, J shed 2 bases, and the junction held 4 bases outside the gene matches. CDR3 in DNA: TGTGCCAGCAGTAACAGGGGTTCCACAGATACGCAGTATTTT. Its protein product is CASSNRGSTDTQYF.

J is TRBJ2-7 and V is TRBV6-6; unclear D gene. Trimming cost V 6 bases and J 2 bases, with 17 bases left between them. The CDR3 length is 15 residues. Germline CDR1 is MNHNY and CDR2 is SVGAGI (reference sequence). The chain's CDR3 is CASRTQVGMTYEQYF. The CDR3 region has the DNA TGTGCCAGCAGAACTCAGGTCGGCATGACCTACGAGCAGTACTTC.

The rearrangement uses TRBV15 and TRBJ1-5; possible D gene TRBD1, 6 bases. Germline loops: CDR1 LNHNV, CDR2 YYDKDF (reference sequence). The CDR3 runs 15 residues. Trimming took off 0 bases at V and 3 bases at J, with 9 bases between the two ends. CDR3 bases: TGTGCCACCAGCAGAGATCGGGGGGCCAATCAGCCCCAGCATTTT. This encodes CATSRDRGANQPQHF.

This rearrangement joins TRBV5-4 to TRBJ2-7; D might be TRBD2 (6 bases). The length of the CDR3 is 13 residues. V lost 4 bases to trimming and J lost 6 bases, with 14 bases between them. The V gene's germline CDR1 is SGHNT and CDR2 YYREEE (reference sequence). The CDR3 sequence is CASSLTSSGEQYF. As DNA, the CDR3 is TGTGCCAGCAGCCTGACTAGTTCAGGCGAGCAGTACTTC. Supplemented by reference TRBV5-4 and TRBJ2-7, the full variable domain reads ETGVTQSPTHLIKTRGQQVTLRCSSQSGHNTVSWYQQALGQGPQFIFQYYREEENGRGNFPPRFSGLQFPNYSSELNVNALELDDSALYLCASSLTSSGEQYFGPGTRLTVT.

The chain has TRBV27 and TRBJ2-2, with D unclear. The CDR3 length is 17 residues. The germline V gene encodes CDR1 MNHEY and CDR2 SMNVEV (reference sequence). V shed 1 base and J shed 1 base, with 13 bases lying between them. CDR3 coding DNA: TGTGCCAGCAGTTTATTGCCTAGTGGTTTGAACACCGGGGAGCTGTTTTTT. Amino acid sequence: CASSLLPSGLNTGELFF.

The genes are TRBV30 and TRBJ1-1; D not certain. Germline V gene sequence: CDR1 GTSNPN, CDR2 SVGIG (reference sequence). The CDR3 has 13 residues. Trimming stripped 5 bases from V and 0 bases from J, with 10 bases between. The CDR3 bases are TGTGCCTGGGGAGATAAGATGAACACTGAAGCTTTCTTT. The encoded protein is CAWGDKMNTEAFF.

The chain has TRBV29-1 and TRBJ2-5; D not certain. CDR3 size: 11 residues. V shed 6 bases and J shed 4 bases, with 9 bases lying between them. The V gene's germline CDR1 is SQVTM and CDR2 ANQGSEA. The CDR3 spells CSVLGPETQYF. In DNA form, the CDR3 reads TGCAGCGTGCTAGGTCCAGAGACCCAGTACTTC.

The V and J genes are TRBV7-8 and TRBJ2-1; tentative D call: TRBD2 (6 bases). The CDR3 totals 16 residues. V lost 3 bases, J lost 1 base, and 13 bases lay in between. Germline V gene data show CDR1 as SGHVS and CDR2 as FQNEAQ. The CDR3, as DNA: TGTGCCAGCAGCTTGGGACCGGAGGGGTCCTACAATGAGCAGTTCTTC. It specifies CASSLGPEGSYNEQFF.

The chain is built from TRBV7-9 and TRBJ1-2; D not certain. This CDR3 spans 15 amino acids. Trimming took 5 bases from V and 3 from J, leaving 16 bases between them. CDR1 is SEHNR and CDR2 is FQNEAQ in the germline V gene (reference sequence). The CDR3 DNA sequence: TGTGCCAGCAGCGCGCCCCGGGGTTGGGACTATGGCTACACCTTC. Translation: CASSAPRGWDYGYTF.

J is TRBJ2-2 and V is TRBV4-1; D is perhaps TRBD2 (5 bases). Trimming cost V 7 bases and J 6 bases, with 15 bases left between them. Germline V gene data show CDR1 as MGHRA and CDR2 as YSYEKL. CDR3 size: 14 residues. CDR3 residues: CASNPREGPGELFF. CDR3 DNA sequence: TGCGCCAGCAATCCCCGGGAAGGCCCCGGGGAGCTGTTTTTT.